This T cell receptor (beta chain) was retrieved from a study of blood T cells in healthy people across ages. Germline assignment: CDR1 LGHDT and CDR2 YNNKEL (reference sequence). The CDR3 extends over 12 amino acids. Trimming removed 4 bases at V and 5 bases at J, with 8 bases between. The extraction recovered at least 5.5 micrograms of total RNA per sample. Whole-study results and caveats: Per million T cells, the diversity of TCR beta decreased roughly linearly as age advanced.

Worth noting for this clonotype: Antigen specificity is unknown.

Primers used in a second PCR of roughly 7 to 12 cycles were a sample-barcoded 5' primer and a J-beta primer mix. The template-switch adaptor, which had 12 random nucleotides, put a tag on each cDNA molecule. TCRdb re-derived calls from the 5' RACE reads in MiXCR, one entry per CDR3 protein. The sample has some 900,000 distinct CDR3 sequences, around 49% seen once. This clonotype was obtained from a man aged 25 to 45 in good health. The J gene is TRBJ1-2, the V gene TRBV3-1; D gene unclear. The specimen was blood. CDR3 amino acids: CASSRQPYGYTF. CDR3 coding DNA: TGTGCCAGCAGCCGGCAACCATATGGCTACACCTTC. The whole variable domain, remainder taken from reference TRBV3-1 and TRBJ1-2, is DTAVSQTPKYLVTQMGNDKSIKCEQNLGHDTMYWYKQDSKKFLKIMFSYNNKELIINETVPNRFSPKSPDKAHLNLHINSLELGDSAVYFCASSRQPYGYTFGSGTRLTVV.